A selection of T cell receptor beta chains follows, all from one sample in a study of cytotoxic CD8 clonotypes in ibrutinib-treated CLL. TCRdb's copy holds only in-frame clones and misses some; the assay was immunoSEQ multiplex PCR. This sample yields some 150,000 clones, of which 70% to 80% are seen a single time; about 27% belongs to the top ten. The source was PBMCs, collected after 12 months of ibrutinib treatment. The origin of the receptors is a human donor with chronic lymphocytic leukemia. Both conserved end residues are part of each CDR3. D genes are given only for firm matches. Some rows have no size entry. The others give once, few or many, or a class for an expanded clone.

.,TRBJ2-2,.,TRBV10-3,TGTGCCATCAGTGTAGAAGGAATCGGGGAGCTGTTTTTT,CAISVEGIGELFF
.,TRBJ2-1,.,TRBV15,TGTGCCACCAGCAGGCAGACAGTCACCTACAATGAGCAGTTCTTC,CATSRQTVTYNEQFF
.,TRBJ2-7,.,TRBV15,TGTGCCACCAGCAGGGCCAAGTCGGGCACCTACGAGCAGTACTTC,CATSRAKSGTYEQYF
.,TRBJ2-3,.,TRBV27,TGTGCCAGCAGTTTCCCGGCCGCAGATACGCAGTATTTT,CASSFPAADTQYF
.,TRBJ1-3,.,TRBV4-1,TGCGCCAGCAGCCAAGAACCGGTAGCGGGAAACACCATATATTTT,CASSQEPVAGNTIYF
.,TRBJ2-2,few,TRBV9,TGTGCCAGCAGCGTAGACGGGCATGCAGCCGGGGAGCTGTTTTTT,CASSVDGHAAGELFF
.,TRBJ1-3,.,TRBV7-9,TGTGCCAGCAGCCCCGGACAGAACTCTGGAAACACCATATATTTT,CASSPGQNSGNTIYF
.,TRBJ1-1,.,TRBV11-2,TGTGCCAGCAGCTTAGATAGTTCCCAGGAAGCTTTCTTT,CASSLDSSQEAFF
.,TRBJ2-2,.,TRBV9,TGTGCCAGCAGCGTAGTCGGTGTTAGCGTAAACACCGGGGAGCTGTTTTTT,CASSVVGVSVNTGELFF
.,TRBJ1-5,medium-sized,TRBV19,TGTGCCAGTAGTATTCAGCCCACGGGGAGAGTGCAGCCCCAGCATTTT,CASSIQPTGRVQPQHF
.,TRBJ2-7,once,TRBV7-2,TGTGCCAGCAGCTTAGCGTCTGGGGGGCGCTTATCCTACGAGCAGTACTTC,CASSLASGGRLSYEQYF
.,TRBJ2-7,.,TRBV7-2,TGTGCCAGCAGCGAGGTCTTGGGGGAGCAGTACTTC,CASSEVLGEQYF
TRBD1,TRBJ1-5,.,TRBV28,TGTGCCAGCAGGGGACAGGGTAATCAGCCCCAGCATTTT,CASRGQGNQPQHF
TRBD1,TRBJ1-2,.,TRBV6-5,TGTGCCAGCTGCTCAGGGGGCGAATCGGATGGCTACACCTTC,CASCSGGESDGYTF
.,TRBJ2-3,.,TRBV9,TGTGCCAGCAGCGTAGCAGTAGATACGCAGTATTTT,CASSVAVDTQYF
.,TRBJ2-5,.,TRBV11-2,TGTGCCAGCAGCTTAGCGGGTCCTGGGGAGACCCAGTACTTC,CASSLAGPGETQYF
.,TRBJ2-5,.,TRBV5-1,TGCGCCAGCAGAGGCCTACAAGAGACCCAGTACTTC,CASRGLQETQYF
TRBD2,TRBJ2-7,.,TRBV27,TGTGCCAGCAGTAAAGGAGCGGGGGCGAGCTCCTACGAGCAGTACTTC,CASSKGAGASSYEQYF
TRBD1,TRBJ1-2,.,TRBV9,TGTGCCAGCAGCGGGGGTGACAGGGGGCTGTATGGCTACACCTTC,CASSGGDRGLYGYTF
.,TRBJ1-6,few,TRBV28,TGTGCCAGCACCACCGTGGGCTCCTATTCACCCCTCCACTTT,CASTTVGSYSPLHF
.,TRBJ2-1,.,TRBV18,TGTGCCAGCTCACCACCGTCTAGGTATGAGCAGTTCTTC,CASSPPSRYEQFF
TRBD1,TRBJ1-1,.,TRBV4-1,TGCGCCAGCAGCCCTGGGACAGGGTATGGTTTGACTGAAGCTTTCTTT,CASSPGTGYGLTEAFF
TRBD1,TRBJ1-2,.,TRBV4-1,TGCGCCAGCAGCCAAGTGGACAGGGGAACCGTTTACCGTGGCTACACCTTC,CASSQVDRGTVYRGYTF
TRBD1,TRBJ2-2,.,TRBV19,TGTGCCAGTAGGGGACAGGGGGCGTTGACCGGGGAGCTGTTTTTT,CASRGQGALTGELFF
TRBD1,TRBJ2-1,.,TRBV15,TGTGCCACCCGGAGACAGGGGGGCGTTGAGCAGTTCTTC,CATRRQGGVEQFF
TRBD2,TRBJ2-1,.,TRBV13,TGTGCCAGCAGCTCCAGACTAGCGGGGATAAATGAGCAGTTCTTC,CASSSRLAGINEQFF
.,TRBJ2-7,.,TRBV6-5,TGTGCCAGCAGTTACGTAGGATTTGGGTACGAGCAGTACTTC,CASSYVGFGYEQYF
.,TRBJ2-2,.,TRBV30,TGTGCCTGGAGTGTAGGCGGGTACACCGGGGAGCTGTTTTTT,CAWSVGGYTGELFF